Listed below are T cell receptor beta chains from one sample, sequenced in a study of tumor-infiltrating lymphocytes in primary liver carcinoma. TCRdb reprocessed the multiplex PCR reads with MiXCR, giving one entry per CDR3 protein. Of about 66,000 distinct CDR3 sequences listed, roughly two thirds are singletons. The sample comprised liver tumor tissue from sampling region 4. Receptors were obtained from a man aged 35 to 55 with primary liver carcinoma and hepatitis B virus infection. Both conserved end residues are part of each CDR3. D genes are given only for firm matches. Part of the rows lack a size; the others show once, few, many or a class for expanded clones.

clone_size	j_call	v_call	d_call	cdr3_aa	cdr3_nt
many	TRBJ2-2	TRBV6-2/TRBV6-3	TRBD2	CASSYSSKREINTGELFF	TGTGCCAGCAGTTACTCGAGTAAGCGGGAGATAAACACCGGGGAGCTGTTTTTT
many	TRBJ2-2	TRBV11-2	-	CASSYTNTGELFF	TGTGCCAGCAGTTATACGAACACCGGGGAGCTGTTTTTT
-	TRBJ2-1	TRBV6-2/TRBV6-3	-	CASGRSGPSNNEQFF	TGTGCCAGCGGCCGGAGCGGGCCCTCCAACAATGAGCAGTTCTTC
-	TRBJ2-5	TRBV24-1	TRBD1	CATSDSGRQGAMETQYF	TGTGCCACCAGTGATTCTGGGCGACAGGGGGCTATGGAGACCCAGTACTTC
-	TRBJ2-3	TRBV11-1	-	CASSSGGSSVGALTDTQYF	TGTGCCAGCAGTTCTGGGGGAAGCTCTGTTGGAGCCCTCACAGATACGCAGTATTTT
-	TRBJ2-5	TRBV6-1	-	CTSSEAVGGQETQYF	TGTACCAGCAGTGAAGCGGTGGGCGGTCAAGAGACCCAGTACTTC
-	TRBJ2-3	TRBV29-1	-	CSVEGGTGTTDTQYF	TGCAGCGTTGAGGGCGGGACCGGCACCACAGATACGCAGTATTTT
-	TRBJ2-5	TRBV12-3/TRBV12-4	-	CASSLERAQYF	TGTGCCAGCAGTTTAGAGAGGGCCCAGTACTTC
-	TRBJ1-1	TRBV4-1	-	CASSQDLDLRMNTEASF	TGCGCCAGCAGCCAAGATTTGGACCTCAGGATGAACACTGAAGCCTCCTTT
once	TRBJ2-2	TRBV11-2	-	CASSLAIGGVNTGELFF	TGTGCCAGCAGCTTAGCAATAGGAGGGGTGAATACTGGGGAGCTGTTTTTT
once	TRBJ2-1	TRBV4-1	-	CTSSQGLAESSYHEQFF	TGCACCAGCAGCCAAGGGCTAGCTGAAAGCTCCTACCATGAGCAATTCTTC
-	TRBJ1-1	TRBV29-1	-	CRVTGGGNTEAFF	TGCAGGGTGACGGGGGGCGGGAACACTGAAGCTTTCTTT
-	TRBJ1-2	TRBV6-6	-	CASTSERGLGYTF	TGTGCCAGCACTTCGGAACGGGGATTGGGCTACACCTTC
-	TRBJ1-1	TRBV6-5	TRBD1	CAGSRTGEAEAFF	TGTGCCGGCAGTAGGACAGGGGAAGCAGAAGCTTTCTTT
many	TRBJ2-7	TRBV6-5	TRBD2	CASSLQAGGSALSYEQYF	TGTGCCAGCAGTCTCCAAGCGGGAGGGTCGGCTCTCTCCTACGAGCAGTACTTC
many	TRBJ2-2	TRBV11-2	TRBD2	CASSLVALAGTGELFF	TGTGCCAGCAGCTTAGTGGCGCTAGCGGGAACCGGGGAGCTGTTTTTT
once	TRBJ2-4	TRBV6-6	TRBD2	CASSPTSWGTKNIQYF	TGTGCCAGCAGTCCGACTAGCTGGGGAACCAAAAACATTCAGTACTTC
-	TRBJ2-3	TRBV5-5	-	CANSLGGTDTQYF	TGCGCCAACAGTCTAGGGGGCACAGATACGCAGTATTTT